This T cell receptor (beta chain) was found in a study of blood T cell repertoires in COVID-19. Turning to the study itself: Acute and convalescent COVID-19 samples came from the United States, Italy and Spain. From T cells, B-cell-depleted T cells, or PBMCs came the material, which was cDNA or gDNA.

Original processing notes: From reference gene primer amplification, estimates of nucleated cell counts were derived. Data came from immunoSEQ multiplex PCR; TCRdb stores just in-frame clones and leaves some out. For V, J and clone size, that table is used; D and trimming come from the DNA. Among 85,000 to 120,000 clones listed, roughly 82% were seen once. The sequence derives from a human donor in a cohort sampled during active COVID-19. Sequenced: peripheral blood.

CDR3 residues: CATCGCGPAAEDTEAFF. The CDR3 DNA is TGTGCCACGTGTGGGTGTGGCCCCGCGGCGGAAGACACTGAAGCTTTCTTT. V and J are TRBV24-1 and TRBJ1-1; no clear D. The CDR3 sequence is 17 residues long. Trimming removed 10 bases at V and 3 bases at J, with 26 bases between. From germline, CDR1 is KGHDR and CDR2 SFDVKD.